This is a list of T cell receptor beta chains from one sample in a study of Graves' ophthalmopathy and Graves' hyperthyroidism. MiXCR was run by TCRdb on the multiplex PCR reads, yielding one entry per CDR3 protein. The sample records 40,000 or so distinct CDR3 sequences, roughly 49% being singletons. The sequencing sample was made of peripheral blood. The source is an adult woman with stable Graves' hyperthyroidism. Each CDR3 is given with its conserved first and last residue. The D gene is left open where the match is weak. Clone size is not always given. Where it is, it says once, few, many or a class for expanded clones.

clone size	D gene	V gene	J gene	CDR3 length	CDR3 DNA	CDR3 protein
.	TRBD1	TRBV10-3	TRBJ1-6	14	TGTGCCATCAGTGGGGGGACAGGGGTTTCACCCCTCCACTTT	CAISGGTGVSPLHF
many	.	TRBV3-1	TRBJ1-2	11	TGTGCCAGCAGTCGGGCGGAGGGCTACACCTTC	CASSRAEGYTF
many	TRBD1	TRBV5-1	TRBJ1-3	15	TGCGCCAGCAGCACCGGACAGGGGGCTGGAAACACCATATATTTT	CASSTGQGAGNTIYF
once	TRBD2	TRBV2	TRBJ2-5	16	TGTGCCAGCAGTGAATTCGCTAGCGGGAACCAAGAGACCCAGTACTTC	CASSEFASGNQETQYF
once	TRBD1	TRBV7-2	TRBJ1-1	14	TGTGCCAGCAGCTTTCGACAGGGGATCACTGAAGCTTTCTTT	CASSFRQGITEAFF
.	.	TRBV29-1	TRBJ1-5	13	TGCAGCGTGAGCGGATCGGGCAATCAGCCCCATCATTTT	CSVSGSGNQPHHF
.	TRBD1	TRBV30	TRBJ1-1	16	TGTGCCTGGACGATTATGACAGGGGATATAAACACTGAAGCTTTCTTT	CAWTIMTGDINTEAFF
once	TRBD1	TRBV7-4	TRBJ1-5	14	TGTGCCAGTAGCTTAGCGGGACAGGCACAGCCCCAGCATTTT	CASSLAGQAQPQHF
.	.	TRBV15	TRBJ2-7	13	TGTGCCACCAGCAGGGACAGACCCTACGAGCAGTACTTC	CATSRDRPYEQYF
few	TRBD1	TRBV7-9	TRBJ1-2	17	TGTGCCAGCAGCTCGGGACAGGGGGGCGACAGACTCTATGGCTACACCTTC	CASSSGQGGDRLYGYTF
few	TRBD2	TRBV20-1	TRBJ2-5	12	TGCAGTGCTACCGGGACTAGCGGGAGAAAGTACTTC	CSATGTSGRKYF
.	.	TRBV20-1	TRBJ2-7	15	TGCAGTGCTAGCGTTGTACGGGGTTTGGGGAACGAGCAGTACTTC	CSASVVRGLGNEQYF
many	.	TRBV9	TRBJ1-6	14	TGTGCCAGCAGCGGGGATCAGCGCAATTCACCCCTCCACTTT	CASSGDQRNSPLHF
.	.	TRBV29-1	TRBJ2-7	12	TGCAGCGTTGTTGGGGGTTGGCACGAGCAGTACTTC	CSVVGGWHEQYF
.	TRBD1	TRBV7-2	TRBJ2-2	15	TGTGCCAGCAGTCCCGGGACAGGGGCCACCGGGGAGCTGTTTTTT	CASSPGTGATGELFF
few	.	TRBV24-1	TRBJ1-1	14	TGTGCCACTAGTGAAGGCGGATTGAACGCTGAGGCTTTCTTT	CATSEGGLNAEAFF
.	TRBD1	TRBV7-3	TRBJ2-7	16	TGTGCCAGCAGCTTACCCGGGACAGGGGCCTCCTACGAGCAGTACTTC	CASSLPGTGASYEQYF
.	TRBD2	TRBV29-1	TRBJ2-5	13	TGCAGCGTCGTTAGCGGGAGGGGCGGGACCCAGTACTTC	CSVVSGRGGTQYF
few	TRBD1	TRBV20-1	TRBJ2-2	13	TGCAGTGCGTCGGACAGGGCGACCGGGGAGCTGTTTTTT	CSASDRATGELFF
many	TRBD1	TRBV7-9	TRBJ2-7	13	TGTGCCAGCAGCAGGACAGGGGGCAGCGAGCAGTACTTC	CASSRTGGSEQYF
.	TRBD1	TRBV29-1	TRBJ1-2	12	TGCAGCGACGGGGGACAGGGCAGGGGCTACACCTTC	CSDGGQGRGYTF
many	TRBD2	TRBV7-8	TRBJ2-3	15	TGTGCCAGCAGCCAACTATCCGGGGGGGGTGGTACGCAGTATTTT	CASSQLSGGGGTQYF
medium-sized	TRBD2	TRBV20-1	TRBJ2-7	16	TGCAGTGCTAGAGATATTACCGGACTAGCGGGAGCGAGGGAGTACTTC	CSARDITGLAGAREYF
many	TRBD1	TRBV2	TRBJ1-5	16	TGTGCCAGCGTTCAGGGGACAGATTATAGCAATCAGCCCCAGCATTTT	CASVQGTDYSNQPQHF
.	.	TRBV14	TRBJ2-5	11	TGTGCCAGCAGCCAAGCAGCTACCCAGTACTTC	CASSQAATQYF
.	TRBD1	TRBV7-9	TRBJ2-7	14	TGTGCCAGCAGCACAGGACAGGGCCGGCTCGAGCAGTACTTC	CASSTGQGRLEQYF
many	TRBD1	TRBV6-1	TRBJ1-5	16	TGTGCCAGCAAGTTAGAACCGACAGGGGGAACTCAGCCCCAGCATTTT	CASKLEPTGGTQPQHF
medium-sized	TRBD2	TRBV24-1	TRBJ2-3	16	TGTGCCACCAGTGATTTCGGGCGGGAGAATGAGGATACGCAGTATTTT	CATSDFGRENEDTQYF
.	TRBD1	TRBV2	TRBJ1-4	14	TGTGCCAGCAGTTGGGACAGACCTAATGAAAAACTGTTTTTT	CASSWDRPNEKLFF
many	TRBD1	TRBV11-2	TRBJ1-1	17	TGTGCCAGCAGCTTACGGACAGGGTGGACGTCGAGTGCTGAAGCTTTCTTT	CASSLRTGWTSSAEAFF
.	TRBD2	TRBV9	TRBJ2-6	21	TGTGCCAGCAGCGTAACATCCGGGACTAGCGGGGGTCGCTTAGGGGCCAACGTCCTGACTTTC	CASSVTSGTSGGRLGANVLTF
.	TRBD2	TRBV2	TRBJ2-5	13	TGTGCCAGCGTCCGGACTAGCGGGAGGATGTGGAACTTC	CASVRTSGRMWNF
.	TRBD1	TRBV25-1	TRBJ1-2	15	TGTGCCAGCAGAACAGGGGGCGCAAGAAGCTATGGCTACACCTTC	CASRTGGARSYGYTF